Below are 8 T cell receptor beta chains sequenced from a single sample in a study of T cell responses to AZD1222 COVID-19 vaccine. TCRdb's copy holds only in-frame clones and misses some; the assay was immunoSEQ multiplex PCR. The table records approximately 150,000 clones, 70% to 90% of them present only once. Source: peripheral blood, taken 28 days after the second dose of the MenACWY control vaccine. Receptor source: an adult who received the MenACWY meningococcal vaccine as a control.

The DNA for the CDR3 is TGTGCCAGCAGGTCGAGGGGGAACGAGCAGTACTTC. Translated: CASRSRGNEQYF. This chain uses TRBV6-5 with TRBJ2-7; D might be TRBD1 (6 bases). Trimming took 6 bases from V and 5 from J, leaving 11 bases between them. The germline CDR1 and CDR2 sequences are MNHEY and SVGAGI. The CDR3 sequence is 12 residues long.

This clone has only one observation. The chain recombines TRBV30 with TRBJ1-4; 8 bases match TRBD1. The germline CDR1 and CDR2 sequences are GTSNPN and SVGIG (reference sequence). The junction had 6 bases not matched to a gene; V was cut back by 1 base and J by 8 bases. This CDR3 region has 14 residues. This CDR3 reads CAWSADRALEKLFF. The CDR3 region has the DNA TGTGCCTGGAGTGCGGACAGGGCACTCGAAAAACTGTTTTTT.

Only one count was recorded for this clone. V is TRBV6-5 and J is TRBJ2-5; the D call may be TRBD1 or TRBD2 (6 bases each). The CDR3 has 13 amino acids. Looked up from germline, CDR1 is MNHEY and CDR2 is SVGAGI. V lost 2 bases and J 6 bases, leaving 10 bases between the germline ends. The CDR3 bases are TGTGCCAGCAGTTACCAGGGGAGGAAGACCCAGTACTTC. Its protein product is CASSYQGRKTQYF.

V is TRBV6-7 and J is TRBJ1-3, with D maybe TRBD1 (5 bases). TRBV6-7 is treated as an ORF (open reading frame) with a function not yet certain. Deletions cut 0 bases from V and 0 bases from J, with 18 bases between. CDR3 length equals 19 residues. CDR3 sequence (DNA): TGTGCCAGCAGTTACTCGAGACAGCCACGGGAGAGCTCTGGAAACACCATATATTTT. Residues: CASSYSRQPRESSGNTIYF.

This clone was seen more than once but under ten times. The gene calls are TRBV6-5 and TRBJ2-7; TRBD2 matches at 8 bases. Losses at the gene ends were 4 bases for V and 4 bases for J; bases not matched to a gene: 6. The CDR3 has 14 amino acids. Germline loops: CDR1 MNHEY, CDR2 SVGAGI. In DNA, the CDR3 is TGTGCCAGCAGTTTCCGGGAGGGGCTATACGAGCAGTACTTC. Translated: CASSFREGLYEQYF.

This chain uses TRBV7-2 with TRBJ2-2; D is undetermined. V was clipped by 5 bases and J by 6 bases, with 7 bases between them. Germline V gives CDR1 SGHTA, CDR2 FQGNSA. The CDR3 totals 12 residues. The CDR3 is CASSPRAGELFF. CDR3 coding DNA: TGTGCCAGCAGCCCCCGGGCCGGGGAGCTGTTTTTT.

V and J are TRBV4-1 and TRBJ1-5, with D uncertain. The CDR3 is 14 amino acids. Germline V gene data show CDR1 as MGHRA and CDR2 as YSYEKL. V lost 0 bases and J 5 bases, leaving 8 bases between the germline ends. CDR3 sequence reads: CASSQEGSYQPQHF. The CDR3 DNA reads TGCGCCAGCAGCCAAGAAGGCAGCTATCAGCCCCAGCATTTT.

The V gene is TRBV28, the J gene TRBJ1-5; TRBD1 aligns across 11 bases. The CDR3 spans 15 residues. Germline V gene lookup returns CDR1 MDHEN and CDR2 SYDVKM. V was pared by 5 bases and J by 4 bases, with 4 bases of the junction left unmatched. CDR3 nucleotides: TGTGCCAGCAGTAGAGGGACAGGGGGAAATCAGCCCCAGCATTTT. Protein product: CASSRGTGGNQPQHF.